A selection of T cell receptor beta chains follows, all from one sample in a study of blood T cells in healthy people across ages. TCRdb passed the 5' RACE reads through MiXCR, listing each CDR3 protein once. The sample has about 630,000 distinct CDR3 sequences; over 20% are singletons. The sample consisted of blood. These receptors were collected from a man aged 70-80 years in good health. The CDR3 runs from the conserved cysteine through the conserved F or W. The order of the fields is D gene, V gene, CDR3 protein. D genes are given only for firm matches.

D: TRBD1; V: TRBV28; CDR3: CASSRPGQGSDTQYF
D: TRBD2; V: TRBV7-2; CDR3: CASSPGLAGYYEQYF
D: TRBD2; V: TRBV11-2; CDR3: CASSEPASGTYEQYF
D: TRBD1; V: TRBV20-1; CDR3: CSARPLGTVNNEQFF
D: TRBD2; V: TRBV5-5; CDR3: CASSAFPGLAGSYNEQFF
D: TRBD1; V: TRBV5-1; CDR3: CASSEGTGDSRGYTF
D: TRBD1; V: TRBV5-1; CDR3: CASSLETGEIYGYTF
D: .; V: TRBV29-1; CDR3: CSVGQTPYNEQFF
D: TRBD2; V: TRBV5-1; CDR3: CASRTRAGTYNEQFF
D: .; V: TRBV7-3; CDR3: CASSLTGDGDEQYF
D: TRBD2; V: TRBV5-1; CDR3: CASSRDGGRAFDEQFF
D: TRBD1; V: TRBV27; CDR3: CASSLNVQTGGYEQYF
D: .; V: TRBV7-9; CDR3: CASRETGSNEKLFF
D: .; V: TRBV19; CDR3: CASSTEPTYEQYF
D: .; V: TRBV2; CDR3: CASSDTSYQETQYF
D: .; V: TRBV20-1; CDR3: CSAAPGAERNIQYF
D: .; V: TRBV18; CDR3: CASSPMGHEQFF
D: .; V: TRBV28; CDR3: CASCPRGRPQETQYF
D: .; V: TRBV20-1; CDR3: CSAPPGTKSYEQYF
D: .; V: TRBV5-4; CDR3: CASSLDRASPLHF
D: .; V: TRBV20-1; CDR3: CSAKKNFQETQYF
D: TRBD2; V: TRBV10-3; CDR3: CAISEAASGTGYEQYF
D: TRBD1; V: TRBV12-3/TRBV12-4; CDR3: CASSGTGVGELFF
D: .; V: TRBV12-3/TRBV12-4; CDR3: CASSPTQGVGPVF
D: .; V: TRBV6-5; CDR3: CASSYRTPSSGNEQFF
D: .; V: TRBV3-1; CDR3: CASSPRRDRSYEQYF
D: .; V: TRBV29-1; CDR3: CSDTSGNTDTQYF
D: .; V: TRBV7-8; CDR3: CASSLAGQRYGYTF
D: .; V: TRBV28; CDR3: CASNLLGGETQYF
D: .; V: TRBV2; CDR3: CASSYRVGEAQYF
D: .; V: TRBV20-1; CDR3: CSAKPPGTEETQYF
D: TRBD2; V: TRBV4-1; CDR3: CASSQQAGASGELFF
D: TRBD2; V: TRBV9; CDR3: CASSVDSGSLDEQFF
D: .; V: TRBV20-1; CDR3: CSATELTDTQYF
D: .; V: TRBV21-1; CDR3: CASSRQPGNTIYF
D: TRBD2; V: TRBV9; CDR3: CASSVGLAGDTQYF
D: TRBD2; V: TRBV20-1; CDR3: CSATSGTSGRDTQYF
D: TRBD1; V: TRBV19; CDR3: CASSGQGYQPQHF
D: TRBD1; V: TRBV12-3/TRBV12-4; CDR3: CASSQGQGTGELFF
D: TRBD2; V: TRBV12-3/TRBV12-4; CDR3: CASSILAGVSRNEQFF
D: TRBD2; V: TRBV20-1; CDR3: CSARGTSGSSTDTQYF
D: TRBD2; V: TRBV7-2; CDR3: CASSLGLARSGGELFF
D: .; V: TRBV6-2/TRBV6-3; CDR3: CASSQEQGGEETQYF
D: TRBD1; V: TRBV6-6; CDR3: CASSYPEQGSGNTIYF
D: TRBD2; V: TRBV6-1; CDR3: CASSPRGAGGLETQYF
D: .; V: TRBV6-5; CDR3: CASMRGLTSAYEQYF
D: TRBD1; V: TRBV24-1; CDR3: CATSEKGAGKDEQYF
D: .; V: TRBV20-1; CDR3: CSAGDGSPISYEQYF
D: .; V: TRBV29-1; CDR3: CSVDAGTLNTGELFF
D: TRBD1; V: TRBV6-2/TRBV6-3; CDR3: CASRRGQGMSTDTQYF